This T cell receptor (beta chain) was sequenced in a study of T-cell reconstitution after alpha-beta-depleted transplantation in children. This clonotype was found a few times. Preparation of the TCRbeta library involved a method that used unique molecular identifiers. From the PCR reads, TCRdb called clonotypes with MiXCR, one entry per CDR3 protein. The table records about 300,000 distinct CDR3 sequences, 10% of them present only once. The CDR3 contains 12 residues. V was shortened by 4 bases and J by 4 bases, with 8 bases between the two germline ends. Germline CDR1 is SGHDN and CDR2 is FVKESK. The origin of this receptor is a boy younger than two with acute myeloid leukemia, due to receive a stem cell transplant. Sample: PBMCs, taken before TCRalphabeta/CD19-depleted stem cell transplant. The gene calls are TRBV14 and TRBJ2-7; unclear D gene. The CDR3 DNA follows: TGTGCCAGCAGCCGTCTTCCTTACGAGCAGTACTTC. Encoded protein: CASSRLPYEQYF.